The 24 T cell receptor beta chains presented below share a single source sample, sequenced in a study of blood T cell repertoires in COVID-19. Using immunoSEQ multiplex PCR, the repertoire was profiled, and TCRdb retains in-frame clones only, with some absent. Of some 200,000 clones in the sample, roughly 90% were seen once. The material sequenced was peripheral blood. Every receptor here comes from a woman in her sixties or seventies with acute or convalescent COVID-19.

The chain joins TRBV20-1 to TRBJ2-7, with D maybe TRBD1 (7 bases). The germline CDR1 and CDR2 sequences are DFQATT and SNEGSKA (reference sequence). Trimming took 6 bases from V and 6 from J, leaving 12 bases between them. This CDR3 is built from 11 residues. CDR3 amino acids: CSARRGLEQYF. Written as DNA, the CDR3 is TGCAGTGCCCGGAGGGGGCTCGAGCAGTACTTC.

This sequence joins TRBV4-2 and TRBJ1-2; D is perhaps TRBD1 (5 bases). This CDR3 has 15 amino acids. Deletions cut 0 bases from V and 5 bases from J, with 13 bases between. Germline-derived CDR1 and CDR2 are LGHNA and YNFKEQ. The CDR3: CASSQDQGRDYGYTF. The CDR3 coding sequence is TGTGCCAGCAGCCAAGATCAAGGCAGGGATTATGGCTACACCTTC.

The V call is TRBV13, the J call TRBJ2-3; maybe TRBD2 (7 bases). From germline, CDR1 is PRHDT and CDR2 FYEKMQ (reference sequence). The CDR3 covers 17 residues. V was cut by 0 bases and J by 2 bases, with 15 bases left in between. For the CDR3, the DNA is TGTGCCAGCAGCTTAGGTGTTGCGGGGGCGTACACAGATACGCAGTATTTT. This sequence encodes CASSLGVAGAYTDTQYF.

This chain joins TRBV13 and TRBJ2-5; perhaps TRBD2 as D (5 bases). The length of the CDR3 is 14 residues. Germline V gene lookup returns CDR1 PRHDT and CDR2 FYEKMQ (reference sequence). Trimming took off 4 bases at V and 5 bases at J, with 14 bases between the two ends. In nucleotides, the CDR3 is TGTGCCAGCAGCTACAGCGGATTTCAGGAGACCCAGTACTTC. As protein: CASSYSGFQETQYF.

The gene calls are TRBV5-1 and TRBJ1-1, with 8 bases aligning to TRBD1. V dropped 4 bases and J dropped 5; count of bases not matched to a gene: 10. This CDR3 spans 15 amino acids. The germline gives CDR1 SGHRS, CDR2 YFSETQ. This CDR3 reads CASSDAQGAGTEAFF. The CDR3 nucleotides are TGCGCCAGCAGCGACGCTCAGGGGGCAGGGACTGAAGCTTTCTTT.

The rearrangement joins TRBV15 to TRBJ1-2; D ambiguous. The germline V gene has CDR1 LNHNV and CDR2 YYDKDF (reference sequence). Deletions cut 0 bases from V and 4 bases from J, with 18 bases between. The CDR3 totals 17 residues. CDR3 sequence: CATSRDGDVAGGYGYTF. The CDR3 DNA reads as TGTGCCACCAGCAGAGATGGGGATGTCGCGGGCGGCTATGGCTACACCTTC.

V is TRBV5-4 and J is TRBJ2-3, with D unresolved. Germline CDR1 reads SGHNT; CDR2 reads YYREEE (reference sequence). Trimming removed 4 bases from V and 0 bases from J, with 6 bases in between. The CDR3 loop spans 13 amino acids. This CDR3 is CASSIVSTDTQYF. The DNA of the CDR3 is TGTGCCAGCAGCATAGTTAGCACAGATACGCAGTATTTT. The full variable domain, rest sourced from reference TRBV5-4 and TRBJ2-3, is ETGVTQSPTHLIKTRGQQVTLRCSSQSGHNTVSWYQQALGQGPQFIFQYYREEENGRGNFPPRFSGLQFPNYSSELNVNALELDDSALYLCASSIVSTDTQYFGPGTRLTVL.

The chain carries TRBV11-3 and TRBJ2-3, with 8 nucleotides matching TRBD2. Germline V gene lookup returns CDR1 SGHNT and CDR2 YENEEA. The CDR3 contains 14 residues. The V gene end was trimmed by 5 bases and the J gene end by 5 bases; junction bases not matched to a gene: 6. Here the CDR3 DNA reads TGTGCCAGCAGCGGGACTAGTGGAATAGATACGCAGTATTTT. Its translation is CASSGTSGIDTQYF.

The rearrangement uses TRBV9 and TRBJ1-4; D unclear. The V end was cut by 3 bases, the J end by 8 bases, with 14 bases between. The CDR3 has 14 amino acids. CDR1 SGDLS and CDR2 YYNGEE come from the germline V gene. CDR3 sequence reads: CASSEQGLGEKLFF. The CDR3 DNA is TGTGCCAGCAGCGAGCAAGGACTGGGGGAAAAACTGTTTTTT.

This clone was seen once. The CDR3 sequence is CASSPLGQGLGETQYF. Written as DNA, the CDR3 is TGTGCCAGCAGCCCATTAGGACAGGGGTTAGGAGAGACCCAGTACTTC. The chain couples TRBV3-1 (or the pseudogene TRBV3-2) to TRBJ2-5, with TRBD1 matching over 9 bases. The CDR3 covers 16 residues. CDR1 is LGHDT, CDR2 YNNKEL, per germline (reference sequence). Trimming took 4 bases from V and 4 from J; bases not matched to a gene: 10.

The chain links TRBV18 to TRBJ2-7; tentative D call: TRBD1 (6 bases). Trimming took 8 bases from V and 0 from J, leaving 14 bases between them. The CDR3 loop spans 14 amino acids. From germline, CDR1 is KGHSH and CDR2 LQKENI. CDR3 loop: CASTGQHGSYEQYF. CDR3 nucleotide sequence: TGTGCCAGCACAGGACAGCACGGCTCCTACGAGCAGTACTTC.

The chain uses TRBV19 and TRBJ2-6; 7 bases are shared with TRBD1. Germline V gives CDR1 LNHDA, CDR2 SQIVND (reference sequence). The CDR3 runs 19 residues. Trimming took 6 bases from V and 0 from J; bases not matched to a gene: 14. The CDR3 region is CASRPSPGQSPSGANVLTF. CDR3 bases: TGTGCCAGTAGACCATCCCCGGGACAGAGTCCCTCTGGGGCCAACGTCCTGACTTTC.

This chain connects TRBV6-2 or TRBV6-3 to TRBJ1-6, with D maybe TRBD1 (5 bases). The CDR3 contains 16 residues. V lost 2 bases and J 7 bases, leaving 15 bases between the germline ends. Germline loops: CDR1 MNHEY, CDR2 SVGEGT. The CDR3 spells CASSYPAGMNNSPLHF. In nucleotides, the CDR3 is TGTGCCAGCAGTTACCCGGCAGGGATGAACAATTCACCCCTCCACTTT.

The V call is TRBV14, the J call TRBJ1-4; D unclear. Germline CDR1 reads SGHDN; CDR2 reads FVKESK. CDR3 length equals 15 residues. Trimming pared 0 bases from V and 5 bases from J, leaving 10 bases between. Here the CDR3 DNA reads TGTGCCAGCAGCCAAGAGAAGCGGAAAAATGAAAAACTGTTTTTT. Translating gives CASSQEKRKNEKLFF.

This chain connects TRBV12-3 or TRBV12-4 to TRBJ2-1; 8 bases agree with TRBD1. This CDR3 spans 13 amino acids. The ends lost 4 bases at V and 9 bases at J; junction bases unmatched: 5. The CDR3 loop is CASSSRTGGEQFF. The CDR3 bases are TGTGCCAGCAGTTCCCGCACAGGGGGTGAGCAGTTCTTC.

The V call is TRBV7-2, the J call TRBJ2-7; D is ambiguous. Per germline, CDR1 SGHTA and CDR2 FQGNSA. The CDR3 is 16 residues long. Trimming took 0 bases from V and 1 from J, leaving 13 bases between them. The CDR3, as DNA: TGTGCCAGCAGCTTAGCGCTCGGGTCCCTATCCTACGAGCAGTACTTC. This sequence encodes CASSLALGSLSYEQYF.

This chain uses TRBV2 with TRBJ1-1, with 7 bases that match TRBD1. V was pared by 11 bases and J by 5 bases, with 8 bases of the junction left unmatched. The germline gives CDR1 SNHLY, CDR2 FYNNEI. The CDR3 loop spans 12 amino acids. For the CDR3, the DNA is TGTGCCGGGGAACAGGGGTTTACTGAAGCTTTCTTT. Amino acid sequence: CAGEQGFTEAFF.

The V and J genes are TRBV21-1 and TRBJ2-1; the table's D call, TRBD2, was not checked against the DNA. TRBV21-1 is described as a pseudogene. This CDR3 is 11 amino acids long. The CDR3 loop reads CASSKLLEQFF. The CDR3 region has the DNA TGTGCCAGCAGCAAATTACTTGAGCAGTTCTTC.

The CDR3 region is CASSQGPQGGSGSPLHF. The CDR3 nucleotides are TGTGCCAGCAGCCAAGGGCCCCAGGGCGGGAGCGGTTCACCCCTCCACTTT. The genes are TRBV3-1 (or the pseudogene TRBV3-2) and TRBJ1-6, with D tentatively TRBD1 (5 bases). CDR1 is LGHDT, CDR2 YNNKEL, per germline (reference sequence). Between the trimmed V and J ends, which lost 1 base and 9 bases, there was a span of 19 bases. The CDR3 length is 17 residues.

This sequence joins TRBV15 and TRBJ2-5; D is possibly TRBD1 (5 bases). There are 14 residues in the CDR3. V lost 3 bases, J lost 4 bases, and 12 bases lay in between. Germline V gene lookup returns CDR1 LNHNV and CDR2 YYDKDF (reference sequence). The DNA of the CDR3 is TGTGCCACCAGCAGGGAAACAGGCCTAGAGACCCAGTACTTC. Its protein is CATSRETGLETQYF. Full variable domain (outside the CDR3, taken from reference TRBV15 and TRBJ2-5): DAMVIQNPRYQVTQFGKPVTLSCSQTLNHNVMYWYQQKSSQAPKLLFHYYDKDFNNEADTPDNFQSRRPNTSFCFLDIRSPGLGDTAMYLCATSRETGLETQYFGPGTRLLVL.

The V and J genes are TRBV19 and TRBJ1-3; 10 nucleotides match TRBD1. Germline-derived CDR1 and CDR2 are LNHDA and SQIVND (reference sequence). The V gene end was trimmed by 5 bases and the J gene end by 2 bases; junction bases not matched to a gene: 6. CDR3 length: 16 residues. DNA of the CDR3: TGTGCCAGTAGTCCGCGGGGACAGGGGACTGGAAACACCATATATTTT. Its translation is CASSPRGQGTGNTIYF.

The DNA for the CDR3 is TGTGCCAGCAGAGGACAGGGGGCGGCTGAAGCTTTCTTT. Its protein is CASRGQGAAEAFF. This chain joins TRBV28 and TRBJ1-1, with TRBD1 matching 11 bases. V trimming: 6 bases; J trimming: 6 bases; junction bases outside the gene matches: 3. This CDR3 is 13 amino acids long. Germline values: CDR1 MDHEN, CDR2 SYDVKM.

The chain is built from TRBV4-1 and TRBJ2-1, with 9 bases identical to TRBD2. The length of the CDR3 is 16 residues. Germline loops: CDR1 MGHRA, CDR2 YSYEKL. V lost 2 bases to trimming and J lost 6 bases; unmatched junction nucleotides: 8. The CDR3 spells CASSQMRAGGLNEQFF. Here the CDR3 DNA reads TGCGCCAGCAGCCAAATGCGAGCGGGGGGCCTCAATGAGCAGTTCTTC.

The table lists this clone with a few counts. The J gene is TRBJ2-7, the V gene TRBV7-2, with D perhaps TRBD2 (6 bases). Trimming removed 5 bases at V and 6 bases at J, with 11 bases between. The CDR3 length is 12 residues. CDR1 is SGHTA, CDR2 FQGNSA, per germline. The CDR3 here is CASSRDFGEQYF. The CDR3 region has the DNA TGTGCCAGCAGCAGGGACTTTGGCGAGCAGTACTTC.